Following are 17 T cell receptor beta chains from one sample sequenced in a study of OX40 agonist ivuxolimab in advanced cancers. Assay used: immunoSEQ multiplex PCR; TCRdb lists only in-frame clones, some missing. In the table there are 40,000 or so clones, approximately 88% of which are singletons. This specimen consisted of CD4+ or CD8+ T cells sorted from blood, obtained in a trial of the OX40 agonist ivuxolimab. The receptor source for this set is an adult with an advanced solid tumor such as melanoma, head and neck, liver or kidney cancer.

The CDR3: CASSLWRQYTGELFF. CDR3 in DNA: TGTGCCAGCAGCTTATGGAGGCAGTACACCGGGGAGCTGTTTTTT. The chain recombines TRBV11-2 with TRBJ2-2, with D possibly matching TRBD2 (5 bases). CDR3 length: 15 amino acids. Germline assignment: CDR1 SGHAT and CDR2 FQNNGV. The germline V and J ends were trimmed by 2 bases and 3 bases, with 10 bases remaining between them.

The V gene is TRBV5-6, the J gene TRBJ2-7, with 9 bases lining up with TRBD1. Germline CDR1 SGHDT, CDR2 YYEEEE. The length of the CDR3 is 14 residues. J lost 2 bases, V lost 3 bases, and 3 bases had no gene match. The CDR3 DNA sequence: TGTGCCAGCAGCTGGGACAGGGCACCCTACGAGCAGTACTTC. It translates to CASSWDRAPYEQYF. The full variable domain, its missing parts supplied by reference TRBV5-6 and TRBJ2-7, is DAGVTQSPTHLIKTRGQQVTLRCSPKSGHDTVSWYQQALGQGPQFIFQYYEEEERQRGNFPDRFSGHQFPNYSSELNVNALLLGDSALYLCASSWDRAPYEQYFGPGTRLTVT.

The chain carries TRBV5-1 and TRBJ1-1; D possibly corresponds to TRBD1 (5 bases). CDR1 is SGHRS, CDR2 YFSETQ, per germline. The V and J ends lost 2 bases and 1 base respectively, with 15 bases between them. This CDR3 comprises 16 residues. The CDR3: CASSFNQGSRNTEAFF. In DNA form, the CDR3 reads TGCGCCAGCAGCTTTAATCAGGGATCAAGGAACACTGAAGCTTTCTTT.

The chain combines TRBV5-4 with TRBJ2-5; TRBD2 aligns across 8 bases. Germline CDR1 SGHNT, CDR2 YYREEE (reference sequence). The CDR3 spans 14 residues. V was pared by 4 bases and J by 0 bases, with 2 bases of the junction left unmatched. As DNA, the CDR3 is TGTGCCAGCAGCCCGGGACTAGACCAAGAGACCCAGTACTTC. Encoded protein: CASSPGLDQETQYF.

V and J are TRBV6-5 and TRBJ1-3; TRBD1 is a possible D gene (6 bases). This CDR3 is 16 amino acids long. The V gene lost 0 bases and the J gene lost 0 bases, with 9 bases spanning the gap. Germline V gene lookup returns CDR1 MNHEY and CDR2 SVGAGI. The CDR3 sequence is CASSYSGGLSGNTIYF. In DNA, the CDR3 is TGTGCCAGCAGTTACTCGGGGGGGCTCTCTGGAAACACCATATATTTT.

V usage is TRBV9 and J usage is TRBJ1-1; possible D gene TRBD1, 6 bases. V lost 7 bases to trimming and J lost 1 base, with 11 bases between them. The CDR3 totals 13 residues. The V gene's germline CDR1 is SGDLS and CDR2 YYNGEE. For the CDR3, the DNA is TGTGCCAGCGGGGGGGGCCAGAACACTGAAGCTTTCTTT. Translated, it gives CASGGGQNTEAFF. Supplemented by reference TRBV9 and TRBJ1-1, the full variable domain reads DSGVTQTPKHLITATGQRVTLRCSPRSGDLSVYWYQQSLDQGLQFLIQYYNGEERAKGNILERFSAQQFPDLHSELNLSSLELGDSALYFCASGGGQNTEAFFGQGTRLTVV.

This sequence joins TRBV7-2 and TRBJ2-3; 8 bases map to TRBD2. V trimming: 5 bases; J trimming: 6 bases; junction bases outside the gene matches: 22. Germline CDR1 reads SGHTA; CDR2 reads FQGNSA. The length of the CDR3 is 19 residues. For the CDR3, the DNA is TGTGCCAGCAGCCCTCCGGGCGGGCTTAGCGGGGCGATGATGGATACGCAGTATTTT. It yields the protein CASSPPGGLSGAMMDTQYF. The whole variable domain, filled in from reference TRBV7-2 and TRBJ2-3, reads GAGVSQSPSNKVTEKGKDVELRCDPISGHTALYWYRQSLGQGLEFLIYFQGNSAPDKSGLPSDRFSAERTGGSVSTLTIQRTQQEDSAVYLCASSPPGGLSGAMMDTQYFGPGTRLTVL.

The chain links TRBV5-4 to TRBJ1-1; D unresolved. The germline V gene has CDR1 SGHNT and CDR2 YYREEE (reference sequence). V lost 2 bases and J 5 bases, leaving 10 bases between the germline ends. The CDR3 covers 13 residues. In DNA form, the CDR3 reads TGTGCCAGCAGCTTCAGAGGCATGACTGAAGCTTTCTTT. Its protein is CASSFRGMTEAFF.

This sequence joins TRBV6-5 and TRBJ2-5; D remains ambiguous. Trimming took 5 bases from V and 5 from J, leaving 15 bases between them. Germline CDR1 MNHEY, CDR2 SVGAGI. The CDR3 sequence is 14 residues long. CDR3 in DNA: TGTGCCAGCAGTCTCCACAAAAATTCCGAGACCCAGTACTTC. It codes for CASSLHKNSETQYF.

This chain joins TRBV2 and TRBJ1-1; D call uncertain. This CDR3 comprises 13 residues. Deletions cut 9 bases from V and 3 bases from J, with 14 bases between. Germline V lookup: CDR1 SNHLY, CDR2 FYNNEI. This chain's CDR3 is CASTGFWDTEAFF. The CDR3 DNA reads TGTGCCAGTACGGGGTTTTGGGACACTGAAGCTTTCTTT. The variable domain in full, completed from reference TRBV2 and TRBJ1-1, reads EPEVTQTPSHQVTQMGQEVILRCVPISNHLYFYWYRQILGQKVEFLVSFYNNEISEKSEIFDDQFSVERPDGSNFTLKIRSTKLEDSAMYFCASTGFWDTEAFFGQGTRLTVV.

On this clone itself: The germline gene is not matched at one end of the junction; a read error may be the cause. The sample holds other DNA sequences that translate to the same CDR3. The rearrangement links TRBV7-6 to TRBJ2-7; perhaps TRBD1 as D (6 bases). Germline CDR1 SGHVS, CDR2 FNYEAQ. This CDR3 region has 14 residues. The CDR3 region is CASSLVRGDHEQYF. CDR3 DNA: TGCGCCAGCAGCTTAGTCAGGGGCGACCACGAGCAGTACTTC.

The genes are TRBV19 and TRBJ2-1; TRBD2 matches at 8 bases. The CDR3 extends over 14 amino acids. The trim removed 10 bases at V and 6 bases at J, leaving 11 bases unmatched. Germline V gene lookup returns CDR1 LNHDA and CDR2 SQIVND (reference sequence). This CDR3 is CATRPMGTSNEQFF. CDR3 nucleotides: TGTGCCACCCGCCCTATGGGGACTAGCAATGAGCAGTTCTTC.

The chain has TRBV11-2 and TRBJ1-1; possibly TRBD1 for D (6 bases). The germline V gene has CDR1 SGHAT and CDR2 FQNNGV. The CDR3 is 14 amino acids. Trimming pared 2 bases from V and 1 base from J, leaving 8 bases between. In DNA, the CDR3 is TGTGCCAGCAGCTTATGGGGACAGAACACTGAAGCTTTCTTT. Translating it yields CASSLWGQNTEAFF.

The V call is TRBV27, the J call TRBJ2-3; 8 bases map to TRBD2. V lost 6 bases to trimming and J lost 5 bases; unmatched junction nucleotides: 10. This CDR3 has 15 amino acids. Germline values: CDR1 MNHEY, CDR2 SMNVEV (reference sequence). The DNA of the CDR3 is TGTGCCAGCAGGAGTATAGCGGGACGGATAGATACGCAGTATTTT. It yields the protein CASRSIAGRIDTQYF.

The chain has TRBV4-3 and TRBJ2-1; D tentatively fits TRBD1 or TRBD2 (5 bases each). Germline CDR1 reads LGHNA; CDR2 reads YSLEER. This CDR3 is 16 amino acids long. V was pared by 4 bases and J by 4 bases, with 17 bases between. The chain's CDR3 is CASSRYRGPSYNEQFF. The CDR3 coding sequence is TGCGCCAGCAGCCGTTACCGGGGCCCGTCGTACAATGAGCAGTTCTTC.

The CDR3 sequence is CASITGPNEQFF. The CDR3 DNA sequence: TGTGCCAGCATCACGGGTCCCAATGAGCAGTTCTTC. The chain is built from TRBV7-9 and TRBJ2-1; D gene unclear. Trimming took 7 bases from V and 6 from J, leaving 10 bases between them. CDR1 is SEHNR and CDR2 is FQNEAQ in the germline V gene (reference sequence). The CDR3 loop spans 12 amino acids. Using reference TRBV7-9 and TRBJ2-1 for the parts outside the CDR3, the full variable domain is DTGVSQNPRHKITKRGQNVTFRCDPISEHNRLYWYRQTLGQGPEFLTYFQNEAQLEKSRLLSDRFSAERPKGSFSTLEIQRTEQGDSAMYLCASITGPNEQFFGPGTRLTVL.

This clone has a single count. The CDR3 DNA reads TGTGCCAGCAGCCACCTCCCGGGCACGCAGTATTTT. It encodes CASSHLPGTQYF. The chain recombines TRBV27 with TRBJ2-3; the D is unclear. This CDR3 is built from 12 residues. Trimming shortened V by 6 bases and J by 9 bases, and 13 bases separated the two germline ends. In germline, CDR1 is MNHEY, CDR2 SMNVEV (reference sequence).